The table lists the clone carrying this T cell receptor beta chain with many counts. The antigen is undetermined. The data belong to a study of T-cell reconstitution after alpha-beta-depleted transplantation in children. Findings and limits, study-wide: Diversity of TCRbeta at day 60 was high in some patients, arising from surviving recipient T cells and thymic progenitors. About two months after transplant, alpha-beta T cells reportedly came from several hundred expanded graft clones.

It was with unique molecular identifiers that the TCRbeta library was prepared. TCRdb independently ran MiXCR on the PCR reads; one entry per CDR3 protein. The profile shows around 700,000 distinct CDR3 sequences, 13% of them singletons. The CDR3 spans 14 residues. The V and J ends lost 3 bases and 2 bases, in that order; junction bases with no gene match: 0. The TCR sequence derives from a girl aged 2 to 10 with congenital amegakaryocytic thrombocytopenia, due to receive a stem cell transplant. The specimen comprised PBMCs, sampled before TCRalphabeta/CD19-depleted stem cell transplant. This sequence joins TRBV12-3 or TRBV12-4 and TRBJ2-1; 8 nucleotides align to TRBD2. As DNA, the CDR3 is TGTGCCAGCAGTTTTAGCGGGACCTACAATGAGCAGTTCTTC. Its translation: CASSFSGTYNEQFF.